The sequence of this T cell receptor beta chain was determined in a study of vaccination effects on CD4 cells after COVID-19. Study outcomes and limitations: Clones induced by infection and by vaccine showed marked clonal contraction late after vaccination.

Viral peptide pools were used in the ViraFEST assay to expand antigen-specific CD4+ T cells, and sequencing came afterward. The authors isolated CD4+ T cells after around nine days of culture. This person caught SARS-CoV-2 sometime from March to December 2020, and PCR testing confirmed the infection. An HIV-1 Nef peptide pool served as the negative control culture. On this clone: As yet, its antigen is unknown.

The data were produced by immunoSEQ multiplex PCR, yet TCRdb's version contains in-frame clones alone and is incomplete. The sample yields roughly 54,000 clones, 76% seen once. This receptor was identified in a human donor who had a prior SARS-CoV-2 infection. Sequencing used CD4+ T cells from PBMCs cultured with HIV peptides, obtained before COVID-19 vaccination. Subset reported: HIV-1 Nef peptide pool negative control/reference culture.

The CDR3, as DNA: TGTGCCAGCAGCTTGAGTCAAGAGACCCAGTACTTC. This sequence encodes CASSLSQETQYF. The chain joins TRBV5-6 to TRBJ2-5; D is undetermined. This CDR3 comprises 12 residues. Germline V gene sequence: CDR1 SGHDT, CDR2 YYEEEE. V lost 1 base and J lost 2, with 3 bases in between.